Included here is one T cell receptor (beta chain) sequence, with context. As yet, its antigen is unknown. The sample comes from a study of CD8 T cells in Susac syndrome. Study context: Patients with Susac syndrome were therapy-naive, taking corticosteroids, with some also receiving intravenous immunoglobulin, or taking intravenous immunoglobulin alone at the time their blood was drawn.

Findings and caveats of the study: Within Susac syndrome CD4+ T cell repertoires, clonal expansion was not evident.

The T cells that were sequenced for TCR beta were CD8+ and CD4+ cells from blood. V gave up 5 bases and J gave up 2 bases; unmatched junction bases: 8. Germline V gives CDR1 SQVTM, CDR2 ANQGSEA. The CDR3 extends over 14 amino acids. Random hexamers served to reverse transcribe roughly 0.5 to 1 ug RNA. Amplification of TCR beta CDR3 used immunoSEQ multiplex PCR across 54 Vbeta and 13 Jbeta. Using its own MiXCR run on the immunoSEQ multiplex PCR reads, TCRdb lists one record per CDR3 protein. The sample carries more than 100,000 distinct CDR3 sequences, 96% recorded once. The V call is TRBV29-1, the J call TRBJ2-7; TRBD2 aligns across 8 bases. This receptor was taken from a human donor with Susac syndrome. Material: CD4+ T cells from PBMCs. The CDR3 here is CSVPSERGTYEQYF. DNA of the CDR3: TGCAGCGTTCCTTCGGAGCGGGGGACCTACGAGCAGTACTTC.